The clone carrying this T cell receptor beta chain has at least ten counts. Time point given: after trial treatment. The treatment: LDRT plus nivolumab, ipilimumab, low-dose cyclophosphamide and aspirin (RACIN trial). Donors received a regimen that comprised nivolumab, ipilimumab, aspirin, low-dose cyclophosphamide and low-dose radiotherapy. This CDR3 spans 15 amino acids. Between the trimmed V and J ends, which lost 2 bases and 3 bases, there was a span of 14 bases. Germline CDR1 SGHTA, CDR2 FQGNSA. This specimen belongs to a study of low-dose radiotherapy and immunotherapy resistance in tumors. Study at large: Aspirin was administered orally at 300 mg daily for four cycles, commencing on cycle 1 day 1.

With TRAV- and TRBV-specific primers, first-strand cDNA was made, covering the alpha and beta chains. The PCR that amplified TCRs ran for 20 cycles, relying on a constant-region primer and a V-primer adapter. TCRdb analysed the reads with MiXCR anew, one entry per CDR3 protein. This sample has roughly 90,000 distinct CDR3 sequences, with 20% to 25% found just once. V gene TRBV7-2 combines with J gene TRBJ2-7; D is unclear. The source material was PBMCs, sampled after low-dose radiotherapy plus immunotherapy. The TCR comes from a female donor with ovarian cancer. The CDR3 sequence: CASSLRPRNGYEQYF. For the CDR3, the DNA is TGTGCCAGCAGCTTACGGCCTAGGAATGGCTACGAGCAGTACTTC.